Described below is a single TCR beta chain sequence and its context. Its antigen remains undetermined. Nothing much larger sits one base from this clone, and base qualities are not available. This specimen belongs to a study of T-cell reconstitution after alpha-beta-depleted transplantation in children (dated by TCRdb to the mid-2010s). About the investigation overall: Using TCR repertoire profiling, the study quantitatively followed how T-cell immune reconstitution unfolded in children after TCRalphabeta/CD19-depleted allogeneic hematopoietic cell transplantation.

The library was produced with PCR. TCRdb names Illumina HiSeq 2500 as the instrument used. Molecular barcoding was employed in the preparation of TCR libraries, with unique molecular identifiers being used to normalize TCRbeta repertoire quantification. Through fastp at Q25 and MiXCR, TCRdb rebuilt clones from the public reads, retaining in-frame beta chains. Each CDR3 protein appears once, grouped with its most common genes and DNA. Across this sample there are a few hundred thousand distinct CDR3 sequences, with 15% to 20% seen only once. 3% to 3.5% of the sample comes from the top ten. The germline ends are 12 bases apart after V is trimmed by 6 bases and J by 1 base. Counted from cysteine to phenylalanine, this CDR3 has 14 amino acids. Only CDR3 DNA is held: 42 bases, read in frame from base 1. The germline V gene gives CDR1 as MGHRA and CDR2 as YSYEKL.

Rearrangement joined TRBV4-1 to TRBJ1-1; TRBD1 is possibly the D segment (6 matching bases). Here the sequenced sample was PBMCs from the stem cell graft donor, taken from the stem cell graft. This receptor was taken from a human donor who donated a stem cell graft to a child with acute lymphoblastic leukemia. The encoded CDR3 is CASSLQGSNTEAFF. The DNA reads TGCGCCAGCAGTCTACAGGGCTCGAACACTGAAGCTTTCTTT.